This entry lists 10 T cell receptor beta chains sequenced from one sample in a study of CD8+ T cells in alopecia areata. Investigators isolated RNA and reverse transcribed it into cDNA to act as the sequencing template. Sequenced by immunoSEQ multiplex PCR; TCRdb stores in-frame clones only, minus some. This table holds about 64,000 clones, around 40% found once. The source material was NKG2D-low CD8+ T cells sorted from blood. The receptors come from a human donor with alopecia areata.

This clone was seen just once. The rearrangement links TRBV13 to TRBJ2-1, with 7 bases aligning to TRBD2. The CDR3 runs to 15 residues. Germline-derived CDR1 and CDR2 are PRHDT and FYEKMQ (reference sequence). Losses at the gene ends were 5 bases for V and 8 bases for J; bases not matched to a gene: 12. CDR3 sequence reads: CASSPWTGGGDEQFF. The CDR3 bases are TGTGCCAGCAGCCCTTGGACGGGAGGAGGCGATGAGCAGTTCTTC.

This clone has only a few counts. CDR3 residues: CASSPRLGTDTQYF. CDR3 DNA sequence: TGTGCCAGCAGTCCTCGCCTCGGCACAGATACGCAGTATTTT. This chain connects TRBV28 to TRBJ2-3; D is unresolved. Germline values: CDR1 MDHEN, CDR2 SYDVKM. V dropped 5 bases and J dropped 1 base, with 10 bases sitting between them. The CDR3 runs to 14 residues.

This clone was counted only a few times. The chain recombines TRBV23-1 with TRBJ2-7; D is perhaps TRBD2 (6 bases). TRBV23-1 is classed as an ORF, of uncertain function. Between the trimmed V and J ends, which lost 0 bases and 2 bases, there was a span of 8 bases. CDR3 length: 14 amino acids. The CDR3 here is CASSQSTSPYEQYF. The CDR3, as DNA: TGCGCCAGCAGTCAATCTACTAGCCCCTACGAGCAGTACTTC.

The rearrangement joins TRBV19 to TRBJ2-1; D is perhaps TRBD2 (5 bases). Germline CDR1 and CDR2: LNHDA and SQIVND (reference sequence). The CDR3 has 15 amino acids. The V end was cut by 8 bases, the J end by 4 bases, with 18 bases between. The chain's CDR3 is CASGGSRSYYNEQFF. The DNA of the CDR3 is TGTGCCAGTGGAGGCAGCCGATCATATTACAATGAGCAGTTCTTC.

This clone qualifies as medium-sized. The chain recombines TRBV4-3 with TRBJ2-7, with a weak D call TRBD2 (5 bases). The CDR3 is 17 residues long. CDR1 and CDR2 from the germline V gene are LGHNA and YSLEER. Trimming removed 0 bases from V and 2 bases from J, with 17 bases in between. CDR3 sequence reads: CASSQDYNIFGAYEQYF. The CDR3 DNA sequence: TGCGCCAGCAGCCAAGATTATAATATCTTCGGGGCCTACGAGCAGTACTTC.

CDR3 in amino acids: CASSIAGGEAYEQFF. The CDR3 DNA follows: TGTGCCAGTAGTATAGCAGGGGGCGAAGCATACGAGCAGTTCTTC. The V call is TRBV19, the J call TRBJ2-1; TRBD1 agrees at 8 bases. The germline gives CDR1 LNHDA, CDR2 SQIVND (reference sequence). This CDR3 region has 15 residues. J lost 10 bases, V lost 1 base, and 9 bases had no gene match.

With respect to this clone: At one boundary the junction diverges from the germline segment, which might be a read error. The J gene is TRBJ2-2, the V gene TRBV29-1, with 13 positions matching TRBD2. The CDR3 extends over 17 amino acids. The germline V gene has CDR1 SQVTM and CDR2 ANQGSEA. The CDR3 is CSVAGTSGDKNTGELCF. As DNA, the CDR3 is TGCAGCGTTGCCGGGACTAGCGGGGATAAGAACACCGGGGAGCTGTGTTTT.

The J gene is TRBJ2-1, the V gene TRBV7-8; D possibly corresponds to TRBD2 (5 bases). CDR3 length: 14 amino acids. The germline V gene encodes CDR1 SGHVS and CDR2 FQNEAQ. The ends were cut back, 1 base at V and 4 bases at J, with 8 bases in the middle. The CDR3 DNA is TGTGCCAGCAGCTTAGGCGAGGGATACAATGAGCAGTTCTTC. It specifies CASSLGEGYNEQFF. The full variable domain, in which reference TRBV7-8 and TRBJ2-1 provide the parts outside the CDR3, is GAGVSQSPRYKVAKRGQDVALRCDPISGHVSLFWYQQALGQGPEFLTYFQNEAQLDKSGLPSDRFFAERPEGSVSTLKIQRTQQEDSAVYLCASSLGEGYNEQFFGPGTRLTVL.

The chain employs TRBV4-3 and TRBJ2-7, with 13 nucleotides matching TRBD2. Germline V lookup: CDR1 LGHNA, CDR2 YSLEER. J lost 5 bases, V lost 3 bases, and 4 bases had no gene match. This CDR3 is built from 15 residues. The CDR3 protein is CASSQILAGGDEQYF. The CDR3 DNA sequence: TGCGCCAGCAGCCAGATACTAGCGGGAGGGGACGAGCAGTACTTC.

This clone appeared a few times. The chain employs TRBV6-4 and TRBJ2-3; D not certain. Trimming cost V 6 bases and J 6 bases, with 7 bases left between them. Germline assignment: CDR1 MRHNA and CDR2 SNTAGT. The CDR3 extends over 11 amino acids. This CDR3 reads CASSGSDTQYF. CDR3 DNA: TGTGCCAGCAGCGGTTCGGATACGCAGTATTTT.